The 23 T cell receptor beta chains reported below all come from one sample, sequenced in a study of shared clonotypes between healthy human individuals (dated by TCRdb to the early 2020s). Library method: the immunoSEQ multiplex PCR assay. TCRdb mirrors the immuneACCESS table, restricted to in-frame sequences. Some clones are absent from its copies; in checked studies, under half trace to an unresolved V gene, and the reason for the others is unknown. Within this sample are 2 million to 3 million clones, with about 92% of them counted one time only. The ten largest clones add up to 0.14% of the sample. Material: naive CD4+ T cells sorted from blood. Reading the label with the study, this specimen's cell subset or site is: CD45RA+ positively selected. Receptors originate from a man younger than 35 in good health.

The chain links TRBV19 to TRBJ2-1, with D perhaps TRBD1 (5 bases). The CDR3 has 11 residues. Germline V gene lookup returns CDR1 LNHDA and CDR2 SQIVND (reference sequence). The CDR3 DNA sequence: TGTGGAACAGGTGCATTTAATGAGCAGTTCTTC. Protein: CGTGAFNEQFF.

This rearrangement joins TRBV13 to TRBJ2-5; 15 bases fit TRBD2. The CDR3 loop spans 17 amino acids. V was pared by 5 bases and J by 1 base, with 5 bases of the junction left unmatched. Germline CDR1 reads PRHDT; CDR2 reads FYEKMQ (reference sequence). CDR3 region: CASSAGTSGGFQETQYF. DNA of the CDR3: TGTGCCAGCAGCGCCGGGACTAGCGGGGGGTTCCAAGAGACCCAGTACTTC.

The J gene is TRBJ2-7, the V gene TRBV4-3, with D maybe TRBD2 (6 bases). The CDR3 is 16 residues long. V lost 3 bases, J lost 2 bases, and 17 bases lay in between. Germline CDR1 and CDR2: LGHNA and YSLEER. In nucleotides, the CDR3 is TGCGCCAGCAGCCAGGAATGGACTAAATTGGCCTACGAGCAGTACTTC. It translates to CASSQEWTKLAYEQYF.

This chain uses TRBV5-1 with TRBJ1-2; TRBD1 might be the D (6 bases). The germline V gene encodes CDR1 SGHRS and CDR2 YFSETQ. The V end was cut by 0 bases, the J end by 0 bases, with 9 bases between. The CDR3 runs 15 residues. CDR3: CASSLGDTSNYGYTF. The CDR3 region has the DNA TGCGCCAGCAGCTTGGGGGACACGTCTAACTATGGCTACACCTTC.

The chain carries TRBV5-1 and TRBJ2-7; tentatively, D is TRBD1 (6 bases). This CDR3 is 14 amino acids long. V lost 0 bases and J 5 bases, leaving 12 bases between the germline ends. Germline loops: CDR1 SGHRS, CDR2 YFSETQ. The CDR3 reads CASSLDRVGNEQYF. CDR3 nucleotide sequence: TGCGCCAGCAGCTTGGACAGGGTCGGGAACGAGCAGTACTTC.

For this clone: This same CDR3 is encoded by further DNA sequences in the sample. This chain uses TRBV5-6 with TRBJ2-7; D gene unclear. The V gene lost 0 bases and the J gene lost 4 bases, with 5 bases spanning the gap. Germline V gene lookup returns CDR1 SGHDT and CDR2 YYEEEE. This CDR3 region has 12 residues. The CDR3 nucleotides read TGTGCCAGCAGCTTGGGGAGATACGAGCAGTACTTC. The encoded protein is CASSLGRYEQYF.

The V and J genes are TRBV5-1 and TRBJ2-7; D might be TRBD2 (6 bases). Germline-derived CDR1 and CDR2 are SGHRS and YFSETQ. Trimming shortened V by 2 bases and J by 4 bases, and 10 bases separated the two germline ends. CDR3 length: 13 amino acids. CDR3 region: CASSLQEGYEQYF. In DNA, the CDR3 is TGCGCCAGCAGCTTACAGGAGGGTTACGAGCAGTACTTC. The full variable domain, its missing parts supplied by reference TRBV5-1 and TRBJ2-7, is KAGVTQTPRYLIKTRGQQVTLSCSPISGHRSVSWYQQTPGQGLQFLFEYFSETQRNKGNFPGRFSGRQFSNSRSEMNVSTLELGDSALYLCASSLQEGYEQYFGPGTRLTVT.

In the case of this clone: This sample also contains other DNA sequences that code for the same CDR3. The chain combines TRBV18 with TRBJ1-3; D remains ambiguous. V shed 3 bases and J shed 4 bases, with 10 bases lying between them. Germline V gene lookup returns CDR1 KGHSH and CDR2 LQKENI. The CDR3 length is 14 residues. CDR3 bases: TGTGCCAGCTCACCCCCCCGAGGAGGAAACACCATATATTTT. Translated, it gives CASSPPRGGNTIYF.

The chain combines TRBV18 with TRBJ1-4, with D perhaps TRBD1 (6 bases). The germline CDR1 and CDR2 sequences are KGHSH and LQKENI. The CDR3 has 16 residues. With 3 bases removed from V and 0 bases from J, the gap between germline ends came to 11 bases. The CDR3, as DNA: TGTGCCAGCTCACCGCTGAACAGGGCAACTAATGAAAAACTGTTTTTT. It specifies CASSPLNRATNEKLFF.

The chain links TRBV2 to TRBJ2-3, with 11 positions matching TRBD2. The germline V gene encodes CDR1 SNHLY and CDR2 FYNNEI. V gave up 7 bases and J gave up 0 bases; unmatched junction bases: 15. CDR3 length equals 19 residues. For the CDR3, the DNA is TGTGCCAGCAAATATCTACCCCCCGGACTAGCGGGTAGCACAGATACGCAGTATTTT. As protein: CASKYLPPGLAGSTDTQYF.

The chain has TRBV30 and TRBJ2-3, with D perhaps matching TRBD2 (5 bases). With 2 bases removed from V and 4 bases from J, the gap between germline ends came to 7 bases. The CDR3 is 12 amino acids. Germline lookup yields CDR1 GTSNPN and CDR2 SVGIG (reference sequence). CDR3 sequence (DNA): TGTGCCTGGAGTAAGGGAGCAGATACGCAGTATTTT. This gives the protein CAWSKGADTQYF.

The rearrangement joins TRBV5-6 to TRBJ2-4, with 7 bases that match TRBD2. Germline V gene lookup returns CDR1 SGHDT and CDR2 YYEEEE. The CDR3 loop spans 16 amino acids. V was pared by 0 bases and J by 6 bases, with 9 bases of the junction left unmatched. CDR3 DNA: TGTGCCAGCAGCTTGGAAGCGGGGCCCGCGGTAAACATTCAGTACTTC. Translation gives CASSLEAGPAVNIQYF.

V usage is TRBV25-1 and J usage is TRBJ2-1, with 16 bases matching TRBD2. This CDR3 contains 17 residues. Germline V gene data show CDR1 as MGHDK and CDR2 as SYGVNS. V shed 6 bases and J 0 bases; nucleotides not matched to a gene: 2. CDR3 coding DNA: TGTGCCAGCAGCGGGACTAGCGGGAGGGGCTCCTACAATGAGCAGTTCTTC. This translates into CASSGTSGRGSYNEQFF.

The genes are TRBV5-8 and TRBJ2-1, with D possibly called TRBD1 or TRBD2 (5 bases each). Germline CDR1 is SGHTS and CDR2 is YDEGEE. With 3 bases removed from V and 7 bases from J, the gap between germline ends came to 23 bases. The CDR3 is made up of 17 amino acids. The CDR3 loop reads CASSWGPSRGVWNEQFF. The DNA of the CDR3 is TGTGCCAGCAGCTGGGGCCCTTCTAGAGGGGTTTGGAATGAGCAGTTCTTC.

The chain carries TRBV28 and TRBJ2-5; 8 positions match TRBD1. J lost 5 bases, V lost 3 bases, and 5 bases had no gene match. This CDR3 has 14 residues. Germline V gives CDR1 MDHEN, CDR2 SYDVKM. The CDR3 reads CASSFPGGSETQYF. The CDR3 nucleotides are TGTGCCAGCAGTTTCCCAGGGGGCAGCGAGACCCAGTACTTC.

This sequence joins TRBV2 and TRBJ2-5; 7 positions match TRBD2. The CDR3 consists of 16 residues. With V trimmed by 5 bases and J by 1 base, 10 bases remained unmatched. CDR1 and CDR2 from the germline V gene are SNHLY and FYNNEI. The CDR3 region has the DNA TGTGCCAGCAGTTTCCGCTGGGCTAGCGGCCAAGAGACCCAGTACTTC. This codes for CASSFRWASGQETQYF.

The V call is TRBV25-1, the J call TRBJ2-5; D gene uncertain. The CDR3 covers 12 residues. Trimming shortened V by 8 bases and J by 2 bases, and 9 bases separated the two germline ends. Germline loops: CDR1 MGHDK, CDR2 SYGVNS. In nucleotides, the CDR3 is TGTGCCAGCGGCCGGAATCAAGAGACCCAGTACTTC. It specifies CASGRNQETQYF.

The chain is built from TRBV18 and TRBJ2-7, with D possibly being TRBD2 (6 bases). Trimming took off 0 bases at V and 5 bases at J, with 14 bases between the two ends. CDR1 and CDR2 (germline): KGHSH, LQKENI. The CDR3 sequence is 15 residues long. As DNA, the CDR3 is TGTGCCAGCTCACCACCCAACGGACTAACGAACGAGCAGTACTTC. Translating gives CASSPPNGLTNEQYF.

The rearrangement uses TRBV2 and TRBJ1-5; D uncertain. V gave up 2 bases and J gave up 5 bases, with 10 bases separating them. Germline-derived CDR1 and CDR2 are SNHLY and FYNNEI. The CDR3 consists of 14 residues. The CDR3 DNA sequence: TGTGCCAGCAGTGAAAGATCTGAATATCAGCCCCAGCATTTT. Its translation: CASSERSEYQPQHF.

CDR3 nucleotide sequence: TGTGCCAGCAGCTTGGTCTATGTGGGGGGGCCTGTTGGAGATACGCAGTATTTT. Amino acid sequence: CASSLVYVGGPVGDTQYF. V gene TRBV5-5 combines with J gene TRBJ2-3, with D maybe TRBD2 (7 bases). Germline CDR1 SGHKS, CDR2 YYEKEE (reference sequence). The V gene lost 0 bases and the J gene lost 5 bases, with 22 bases spanning the gap. The CDR3 has 18 residues.

The chain employs TRBV5-4 and TRBJ1-1; TRBD1 matches at 8 bases. Germline assignment: CDR1 SGHNT and CDR2 YYREEE (reference sequence). V trimming: 4 bases; J trimming: 0 bases; junction bases outside the gene matches: 8. The CDR3 totals 16 residues. The CDR3 is CASSRGQGKLNTEAFF. The CDR3 DNA sequence: TGTGCCAGCAGCAGAGGACAGGGTAAGTTGAACACTGAAGCTTTCTTT. The full variable domain, completed using reference TRBV5-4 and TRBJ1-1, is ETGVTQSPTHLIKTRGQQVTLRCSSQSGHNTVSWYQQALGQGPQFIFQYYREEENGRGNFPPRFSGLQFPNYSSELNVNALELDDSALYLCASSRGQGKLNTEAFFGQGTRLTVV.

V is TRBV7-9 and J is TRBJ2-2, with no clear D. V lost 8 bases to trimming and J lost 7 bases, with 11 bases between them. The germline V gene has CDR1 SEHNR and CDR2 FQNEAQ (reference sequence). The CDR3 spans 12 residues. The CDR3: CASPTGDGELFF. Written as DNA, the CDR3 is TGTGCCAGCCCGACTGGAGACGGGGAGCTGTTTTTT.

V gene TRBV5-6 combines with J gene TRBJ1-2; D unresolved. Germline V lookup: CDR1 SGHDT, CDR2 YYEEEE. V was pared by 0 bases and J by 1 base, with 7 bases between. The CDR3 contains 14 residues. CDR3 protein: CASSLVTLNYGYTF. For the CDR3, the DNA is TGTGCCAGCAGCTTGGTTACACTTAACTATGGCTACACCTTC.